Following are 13 T cell receptor beta chains from one sample sequenced in a study of cytomegalovirus exposure and HLA in healthy donors. It was with 60 Vbeta and 13 Jbeta primers that the PCR ran. The protocol was immunoSEQ multiplex PCR, while the TCRdb copy is restricted to in-frame clones and leaves out a portion. The sample has 90,000 or so clones; roughly 70% are singletons. The sequencing input was PBMCs. These receptors were collected from a man between 50 and 59 years old in good health and CMV-seronegative.

CDR3 protein: CASSPWTGRPYGYTF. CDR3 coding DNA: TGTGCCAGCAGCCCCTGGACAGGACGACCTTATGGCTACACCTTC. The chain links TRBV14 to TRBJ1-2; 7 bases agree with TRBD1. Germline lookup yields CDR1 SGHDN and CDR2 FVKESK. This CDR3 contains 15 residues. V shed 4 bases, J shed 5 bases, and the junction held 10 bases outside the gene matches. Supplemented by reference TRBV14 and TRBJ1-2, the full variable domain reads EAGVTQFPSHSVIEKGQTVTLRCDPISGHDNLYWYRRVMGKEIKFLLHFVKESKQDESGMPNNRFLAERTGGTYSTLKVQPAELEDSGVYFCASSPWTGRPYGYTFGSGTRLTVV.

A single count supports this clone. J is TRBJ1-1 and V is TRBV2; 7 bases line up with TRBD1. Germline V gene lookup returns CDR1 SNHLY and CDR2 FYNNEI. V shed 3 bases and J 6 bases; nucleotides not matched to a gene: 1. The CDR3 has 12 amino acids. The CDR3 sequence: CASSDDRAEAFF. The DNA of the CDR3 is TGTGCCAGCAGTGACGACAGGGCTGAAGCTTTCTTT.

The chain employs TRBV6-5 and TRBJ1-2; 9 bases agree with TRBD1. The CDR3 is 14 residues long. Germline CDR1 reads MNHEY; CDR2 reads SVGAGI. J lost 8 bases, V lost 7 bases, and 11 bases had no gene match. CDR3 sequence reads: CASTKLQGARGYTF. CDR3 coding DNA: TGTGCCAGCACTAAATTACAGGGGGCAAGAGGCTACACCTTC.

V is TRBV2 and J is TRBJ2-1; D is perhaps TRBD1 (5 bases). Germline V CDR1 and CDR2: SNHLY, FYNNEI. V was trimmed by 6 bases and J by 2 bases, leaving 20 bases between them. The CDR3 has 17 amino acids. CDR3 sequence: CASRNALREYPYNEQFF. CDR3 DNA sequence: TGTGCCAGCAGAAACGCCCTCAGGGAATATCCCTACAATGAGCAGTTCTTC.

This clone is deemed medium-sized. This chain connects TRBV4-1 to TRBJ2-6; TRBD1 agrees at 8 bases. This CDR3 contains 21 residues. In germline, CDR1 is MGHRA, CDR2 YSYEKL. The V and J ends lost 4 bases and 0 bases, in that order; junction bases with no gene match: 17. The CDR3 is CASSRTGNPSRASSGANVLTF. Here the CDR3 DNA reads TGCGCCAGCAGCCGGACAGGGAATCCCTCACGGGCTAGCTCTGGGGCCAACGTCCTGACTTTC.

The gene calls are TRBV19 and TRBJ1-4; 7 bases line up with TRBD1. Germline V gene lookup returns CDR1 LNHDA and CDR2 SQIVND (reference sequence). The CDR3 totals 15 residues. V dropped 7 bases and J dropped 7; count of bases not matched to a gene: 12. In DNA form, the CDR3 reads TGTGCCAGTACCATACAGACAGGGTGGGGTGAAAAACTGTTTTTT. It yields the protein CASTIQTGWGEKLFF.

The chain is built from TRBV6-5 and TRBJ1-2; D not resolved. The length of the CDR3 is 15 residues. Trimming shortened V by 8 bases and J by 8 bases, and 24 bases separated the two germline ends. Germline values: CDR1 MNHEY, CDR2 SVGAGI. The CDR3 region has the DNA TGTGCCAGCGGTAGTATCGCCTACAAAAGAGGGGGCTACACCTTC. Translation gives CASGSIAYKRGGYTF.

V and J are TRBV11-3 and TRBJ1-1; D might be TRBD1 (5 bases). Germline CDR1 SGHNT, CDR2 YENEEA. V was trimmed by 5 bases and J by 4 bases, leaving 20 bases between them. The CDR3 spans 16 residues. The CDR3 bases are TGTGCCAGCAGCCGTGGGGCCCGGGTCGTAGGCACTGAAGCTTTCTTT. Amino acid sequence: CASSRGARVVGTEAFF. Full variable domain (rest looked up from reference TRBV11-3 and TRBJ1-1): EAGVVQSPRYKIIEKKQPVAFWCNPISGHNTLYWYLQNLGQGPELLIRYENEEAVDDSQLPKDRFSAERLKGVDSTLKIQPAELGDSAVYLCASSRGARVVGTEAFFGQGTRLTVV.

This chain uses TRBV2 with TRBJ2-1, with a weak D call TRBD2 (7 bases). Germline V gene lookup returns CDR1 SNHLY and CDR2 FYNNEI. CDR3 size: 15 residues. The V gene lost 4 bases and the J gene lost 2 bases, with 12 bases spanning the gap. Here the CDR3 DNA reads TGTGCCAGCAGTGGCGGGGGCCGGGCCTACAATGAGCAGTTCTTC. Translating it yields CASSGGGRAYNEQFF.

The CDR3 DNA reads TGTGCCAGCAGCTTGGAACAGGGTCTCAATCAGCCCCAGCATTTT. Translation gives CASSLEQGLNQPQHF. The chain links TRBV7-2 to TRBJ1-5; D is perhaps TRBD1 (6 bases). The CDR3 is 15 residues long. Trimming took off 3 bases at V and 3 bases at J, with 12 bases between the two ends. Germline lookup yields CDR1 SGHTA and CDR2 FQGNSA.

This clone was seen once. CDR3 protein: CAWDIAGGVEQFF. For the CDR3, the DNA is TGTGCCTGGGACATAGCGGGGGGAGTGGAGCAGTTCTTC. The V gene is TRBV30, the J gene TRBJ2-1, with 10 nucleotides matching TRBD2. V shed 5 bases, J shed 10 bases, and the junction held 8 bases outside the gene matches. Germline lookup yields CDR1 GTSNPN and CDR2 SVGIG (reference sequence). The CDR3 is 13 residues long.

The chain combines TRBV2 with TRBJ2-7, with a weak D call TRBD1 (5 bases). Per the germline V gene, CDR1 is SNHLY and CDR2 is FYNNEI. Trimming took off 4 bases at V and 1 base at J, with 8 bases between the two ends. This CDR3 region has 13 residues. In DNA, the CDR3 is TGTGCCAGCAGTGGACAGATTTCCTACGAGCAGTACTTC. This gives the protein CASSGQISYEQYF.

This clone has more than one count but fewer than ten. The chain uses TRBV7-2 and TRBJ1-1; D is unresolved. V lost 3 bases and J lost 0, with 5 bases in between. CDR1 is SGHTA, CDR2 FQGNSA, per germline. This CDR3 spans 13 amino acids. CDR3 loop: CASSFSLNTEAFF. CDR3 sequence (DNA): TGTGCCAGCAGCTTTTCATTGAACACTGAAGCTTTCTTT. Drawing the rest from reference TRBV7-2 and TRBJ1-1, the complete variable domain is GAGVSQSPSNKVTEKGKDVELRCDPISGHTALYWYRQSLGQGLEFLIYFQGNSAPDKSGLPSDRFSAERTGGSVSTLTIQRTQQEDSAVYLCASSFSLNTEAFFGQGTRLTVV.